This T cell receptor beta chain was sequenced for a study of CXCR3-negative and CXCR3-positive naive CD8 T cells. The CDR3 extends over 14 amino acids. Details on this clonotype: Its antigen remains unknown.

Study-wide findings and caveats: Against CXCR3-negative naive cells, CXCR3-positive naive cells showed more hydrophobic TRB CDR3s.

With UMI labels, 5' RACE was used to prepare the TRB cDNA libraries. TCRdb reprocessed the 5' RACE reads and reports one entry per CDR3 protein, with no DNA. Its table records tens of thousands of distinct CDR3 sequences. Sequencing was carried out using naive CXCR3+ CD8+ T cells from blood. The subset here: CD45RO-CCR7+CD27+CD95- naive CD8+ T cells expressing CXCR3 (TNR3+). The receptor was derived from a human donor in good health. Some clones in this sample may be carry-over from other donors' samples. The V call is TRBV23-1, the J call TRBJ2-7; the TCRdb D gene call, TRBD2, has no DNA to confirm it. TRBV23-1 is reported as an ORF; its role is uncertain. This chain's CDR3 is CASSQETSLGEQYF.